This T cell receptor beta chain was retrieved from a study of blood T cell repertoires in COVID-19. Study summary: Acute and convalescent COVID-19 specimens originated in the United States, Italy and Spain. T cells, B-cell-depleted T cells, or PBMCs provided the cDNA or gDNA that served as material.

Participants had their cohort set by participant-reported clinical history. TCRdb's table, derived via immunoSEQ multiplex PCR, lists solely in-frame clones and lacks some. The sample records 100,000 to 150,000 clones, roughly 80% being singletons. V was pared by 3 bases and J by 7 bases, with 7 bases of the junction left unmatched. CDR1 and CDR2 (germline): SGHKS, YYEKEE (reference sequence). The CDR3 sequence is 14 residues long. The count of this clone is one. The TCR was taken from a man aged 35-49 years with acute COVID-19. The chain is built from TRBV5-5 and TRBJ2-7, with TRBD1 matching 10 bases. The specimen was PBMCs or T cells enriched from blood (not recorded which). CDR3 sequence (DNA): TGTGCCAGCAGCTCGGGACAGGGGTTTAGGGAGCAGTACTTC. Protein sequence: CASSSGQGFREQYF.